The T cell receptor (beta chain) under discussion was sequenced for a study of blood T cell repertoires in COVID-19. Assay used: immunoSEQ multiplex PCR; TCRdb lists only in-frame clones, some missing. Among 150,000 to 200,000 clones, approximately 90% were seen once, and the ten largest hold roughly 24%. V shed 2 bases and J shed 5 bases, with 12 bases lying between them. CDR1 and CDR2 (germline): LNHDA, SQIVND (reference sequence). This CDR3 has 15 amino acids. This chain uses TRBV19 with TRBJ2-2; D gene ambiguous. The receptor was derived from a man aged 60 to 75 with acute or convalescent COVID-19. The sample consisted of peripheral blood. In DNA form, the CDR3 reads TGTGCCAGTAGTATATCCCCAGGTAGGACCGGGGAGCTGTTTTTT. Translating gives CASSISPGRTGELFF.